The 28 T cell receptor beta chains below come from one sample, sequenced in a study of blood T cell repertoires in COVID-19. Assay: immunoSEQ multiplex PCR; the TCRdb copy retains only in-frame clones and omits some. This sample yields about 49,000 clones, of which around 81% are seen a single time; around 22% belongs to the top ten. The sequenced material came from peripheral blood. The receptors come from a woman over 75 with COVID-19, enrolled during active disease.

This clone has only one observation. V is TRBV5-1 and J is TRBJ1-4; no definite D call. Germline loops: CDR1 SGHRS, CDR2 YFSETQ. The CDR3 covers 13 residues. Trimming took off 0 bases at V and 5 bases at J, with 5 bases between the two ends. The CDR3: CASSLERNEKLFF. Here the CDR3 DNA reads TGCGCCAGCAGCTTGGAACGGAATGAAAAACTGTTTTTT.

The CDR3 spells CASSLLAGRMNTEAFF. Here the CDR3 DNA reads TGTGCCAGCAGTTTATTGGCAGGCCGAATGAACACTGAAGCTTTCTTT. V is TRBV27 and J is TRBJ1-1; D unclear. Trimming cost V 1 base and J 0 bases, with 12 bases left between them. The CDR3 is made up of 16 amino acids. In germline, CDR1 is MNHEY, CDR2 SMNVEV (reference sequence).

The chain has TRBV7-2 and TRBJ1-1, with 7 positions matching TRBD1. The CDR3 has 13 amino acids. With V trimmed by 5 bases and J by 4 bases, 4 bases remained unmatched. Per germline, CDR1 SGHTA and CDR2 FQGNSA. Written as DNA, the CDR3 is TGTGCCAGCAGCCCAGGGGGGATCACTGAAGCTTTCTTT. Translating gives CASSPGGITEAFF.

The V and J genes are TRBV7-2 and TRBJ2-3; 9 positions agree with TRBD2. V shed 1 base, J shed 5 bases, and the junction held 10 bases outside the gene matches. The CDR3 consists of 17 residues. CDR1 is SGHTA, CDR2 FQGNSA, per germline. The CDR3 loop reads CASSLGAGGGFLDTQYF. CDR3 nucleotide sequence: TGTGCCAGCAGCTTAGGTGCGGGAGGGGGGTTCTTAGATACGCAGTATTTT.

This CDR3 reads CASSLGAPDTQYF. As DNA, the CDR3 is TGTGCCAGCAGCCTTGGGGCCCCAGATACGCAGTATTTT. The chain joins TRBV3-1 (or the pseudogene TRBV3-2) to TRBJ2-3, with D tentatively TRBD1 (5 bases). With 4 bases removed from V and 4 bases from J, the gap between germline ends came to 9 bases. CDR3 length: 13 residues. In germline, CDR1 is LGHDT, CDR2 YNNKEL (reference sequence).

The rearrangement links TRBV11-2 to TRBJ1-1; D gene unclear. Deletions cut 2 bases from V and 4 bases from J, with 8 bases between. The germline V gene has CDR1 SGHAT and CDR2 FQNNGV. This CDR3 region has 13 residues. CDR3 sequence reads: CASSLKSGTEAFF. In DNA, the CDR3 is TGTGCCAGCAGCTTAAAATCGGGCACTGAAGCTTTCTTT. Drawing the rest from reference TRBV11-2 and TRBJ1-1, the complete variable domain is EAGVAQSPRYKIIEKRQSVAFWCNPISGHATLYWYQQILGQGPKLLIQFQNNGVVDDSQLPKDRFSAERLKGVDSTLKIQPAKLEDSAVYLCASSLKSGTEAFFGQGTRLTVV.

The V gene is TRBV7-2, the J gene TRBJ1-6, with D uncertain. Trimming cost V 0 bases and J 0 bases, with 9 bases left between them. The CDR3 totals 17 residues. The germline V gene encodes CDR1 SGHTA and CDR2 FQGNSA. The CDR3 DNA sequence: TGTGCCAGCAGCTTAGCGGACGGGAGCTCCTATAATTCACCCCTCCACTTT. Its translation: CASSLADGSSYNSPLHF.

The rearrangement joins TRBV5-6 to TRBJ2-7, with a tentative D call TRBD2 (6 bases). Trimming took off 1 base at V and 7 bases at J, with 21 bases between the two ends. The CDR3 runs to 16 residues. Germline CDR1 reads SGHDT; CDR2 reads YYEEEE. The chain's CDR3 is CASSLIGVAPGEEQYF. The CDR3 nucleotides are TGTGCCAGCAGCTTGATTGGGGTTGCACCGGGAGAGGAGCAGTACTTC.

This chain uses TRBV24-1 with TRBJ1-1; weak D call: TRBD1 (5 bases). Deletions cut 5 bases from V and 11 bases from J, with 35 bases between. Germline V gives CDR1 KGHDR, CDR2 SFDVKD. The CDR3 contains 19 residues. The CDR3 region is CATSGVSGLRLVRRQCAFF. As DNA, the CDR3 is TGTGCCACCAGTGGTGTCTCAGGGTTACGTCTCGTGAGAAGACAGTGCGCTTTCTTT.

V usage is TRBV6-5 and J usage is TRBJ2-2; D not resolved. This CDR3 is 15 amino acids long. Germline loops: CDR1 MNHEY, CDR2 SVGAGI. Trimming cost V 7 bases and J 5 bases, with 17 bases left between them. Here the CDR3 reads CASTLLVESTGELFF. CDR3 DNA: TGTGCCAGCACCCTACTGGTTGAATCGACCGGGGAGCTGTTTTTT.

Only one count was recorded for this clone. The chain recombines TRBV5-6 with TRBJ1-4, with D uncertain. The CDR3 loop spans 15 amino acids. From germline, CDR1 is SGHDT and CDR2 YYEEEE. V was pared by 2 bases and J by 8 bases, with 16 bases between. CDR3 region: CASSLLGRGLEKLFF. In DNA form, the CDR3 reads TGTGCCAGCAGCTTACTCGGACGGGGATTGGAAAAACTGTTTTTT.

The chain employs TRBV30 and TRBJ2-5; 12 bases agree with TRBD2. This CDR3 contains 14 residues. CDR1 GTSNPN and CDR2 SVGIG come from the germline V gene (reference sequence). The J segment lost 5 bases and the V segment lost 4 bases, leaving 5 bases of the junction unmatched. In nucleotides, the CDR3 is TGTGCCTGGAAGCTAGCGGGAGGGCAGGAGACCCAGTACTTC. Its protein product is CAWKLAGGQETQYF.

As concerns this clone: In the same sample, other DNA sequences code for this CDR3. This chain links TRBV7-3 with TRBJ2-3; D is uncertain. Germline V gives CDR1 SGHTA, CDR2 FQGTGA. V gave up 1 base and J gave up 2 bases, with 10 bases separating them. CDR3 size: 15 residues. CDR3 protein: CASSLSGQDTDTQYF. The CDR3 nucleotides read TGTGCCAGCAGCTTAAGCGGCCAAGACACAGATACGCAGTATTTT. The full variable domain, its missing parts supplied by reference TRBV7-3 and TRBJ2-3, is GAGVSQTPSNKVTEKGKYVELRCDPISGHTALYWYRQSLGQGPEFLIYFQGTGAADDSGLPNDRFFAVRPEGSVSTLKIQRTERGDSAVYLCASSLSGQDTDTQYFGPGTRLTVL.

The V gene is TRBV6-5, the J gene TRBJ1-4, with a tentative D call TRBD1 (6 bases). There are 14 residues in the CDR3. V was cut by 4 bases and J by 0 bases, with 6 bases left in between. Germline V gene data show CDR1 as MNHEY and CDR2 as SVGAGI. The CDR3 DNA sequence: TGTGCCAGCAGTTGGACAGCAACTAATGAAAAACTGTTTTTT. It is translated as CASSWTATNEKLFF.

This chain links TRBV6-5 with TRBJ2-3; weak D call: TRBD2 (5 bases). The V end lost 6 bases, the J end lost 2 bases, and 15 bases lay between the germline ends. Germline V lookup: CDR1 MNHEY, CDR2 SVGAGI. The CDR3 totals 15 residues. The CDR3 here is CASSQARGTTDTQYF. CDR3 sequence (DNA): TGTGCCAGCAGCCAGGCCCGGGGAACCACAGATACGCAGTATTTT.

The chain is built from TRBV2 and TRBJ1-2, with a possible D match to TRBD1 (6 bases). Germline V gene sequence: CDR1 SNHLY, CDR2 FYNNEI. The ends were cut back, 6 bases at V and 8 bases at J, with 13 bases in the middle. The CDR3 runs to 12 residues. The CDR3 sequence: CASSQGIWGYTF. The CDR3 nucleotides read TGTGCCAGCAGCCAGGGGATATGGGGCTACACCTTC.

The chain is built from TRBV4-2 and TRBJ1-1; no definite D call. Per germline, CDR1 LGHNA and CDR2 YNFKEQ. The length of the CDR3 is 14 residues. The ends were cut back, 2 bases at V and 0 bases at J, with 7 bases in the middle. The DNA for the CDR3 is TGTGCCAGCAGCCAAACCAACTTGAACACTGAAGCTTTCTTT. It is translated as CASSQTNLNTEAFF.

This rearrangement joins TRBV10-3 to TRBJ1-1, with unresolved D. Per the germline V gene, CDR1 is ENHRY and CDR2 is SYGVKD. The CDR3 is made up of 13 amino acids. Trimming took off 3 bases at V and 5 bases at J, with 10 bases between the two ends. The CDR3 DNA follows: TGTGCCATCAGTGACAGCGGGAGGACTGAAGCTTTCTTT. It translates to CAISDSGRTEAFF.

This chain joins TRBV29-1 and TRBJ2-1, with 7 bases that match TRBD2. Germline assignment: CDR1 SQVTM and CDR2 ANQGSEA. The CDR3 runs 13 residues. CDR3 region: CSGRGGVNNEQFF. The CDR3 DNA is TGCAGTGGGCGTGGGGGGGTAAACAATGAGCAGTTCTTC.

V is TRBV7-9 and J is TRBJ2-3; 10 positions match TRBD2. Trimming cost V 2 bases and J 4 bases; bases outside gene matches: 6. Looked up from germline, CDR1 is SEHNR and CDR2 is FQNEAQ (reference sequence). There are 16 residues in the CDR3. The CDR3 spells CASSLSSGSRADTQYF. The CDR3 region has the DNA TGTGCCAGCAGCTTATCTAGCGGGAGTAGGGCAGATACGCAGTATTTT.

This chain links TRBV7-2 with TRBJ2-7; weak D call: TRBD1 (6 bases). V gave up 5 bases and J gave up 7 bases, with 15 bases separating them. Germline V gene data show CDR1 as SGHTA and CDR2 as FQGNSA. The CDR3 loop spans 13 amino acids. CDR3 sequence: CASSTIRTGEQYF. The DNA for the CDR3 is TGTGCCAGCAGCACTATAAGAACAGGGGAGCAGTACTTC.

This clone occurred once. The rearrangement uses TRBV5-1 and TRBJ2-7; 13 bases match TRBD2. The V gene's germline CDR1 is SGHRS and CDR2 YFSETQ. The CDR3 loop spans 14 amino acids. With V trimmed by 4 bases and J by 5 bases, 3 bases remained unmatched. The chain's CDR3 is CASSPGLAGDEQYF. The CDR3 nucleotides read TGCGCCAGCAGCCCTGGACTAGCGGGAGACGAGCAGTACTTC.

The genes are TRBV7-3 and TRBJ2-1; D is unclear. V lost 2 bases and J 5 bases, leaving 7 bases between the germline ends. The CDR3 has 13 residues. The germline CDR1 and CDR2 sequences are SGHTA and FQGTGA. CDR3 protein: CASSLGPNNEQFF. CDR3 sequence (DNA): TGTGCCAGCAGCTTAGGGCCAAACAATGAGCAGTTCTTC. Based on the CDR3 plus reference TRBV7-3 and TRBJ2-1, the full variable domain is GAGVSQTPSNKVTEKGKYVELRCDPISGHTALYWYRQSLGQGPEFLIYFQGTGAADDSGLPNDRFFAVRPEGSVSTLKIQRTERGDSAVYLCASSLGPNNEQFFGPGTRLTVL.

The chain links TRBV13 to TRBJ2-7, with unresolved D. Looked up from germline, CDR1 is PRHDT and CDR2 is FYEKMQ (reference sequence). V lost 5 bases and J 5 bases, leaving 13 bases between the germline ends. The CDR3 is 13 residues long. The CDR3 here is CASSLGSVNEQYF. In DNA form, the CDR3 reads TGTGCCAGCAGCCTCGGGTCCGTCAACGAGCAGTACTTC.

In its sample, this clone was seen once. This sequence joins TRBV11-2 and TRBJ1-5; D not resolved. The CDR3 extends over 13 amino acids. Trimming removed 0 bases at V and 4 bases at J, with 4 bases between. Germline V gives CDR1 SGHAT, CDR2 FQNNGV. CDR3 in DNA: TGTGCCAGCAGCTTAGATCGGAATCAGCCCCAGCATTTT. This codes for CASSLDRNQPQHF.

The chain employs TRBV6-6 and TRBJ2-3; 13 positions agree with TRBD2. The length of the CDR3 is 17 residues. Losses at the gene ends were 5 bases for V and 5 bases for J; bases not matched to a gene: 10. Germline-derived CDR1 and CDR2 are MNHNY and SVGAGI (reference sequence). CDR3 sequence: CASSPRTSGRSGDTQYF. For the CDR3, the DNA is TGTGCCAGCAGTCCCCGGACTAGCGGGAGATCGGGAGATACGCAGTATTTT.

The rearrangement links TRBV7-3 to TRBJ2-1; 13 bases fit TRBD2. The CDR3 length is 17 residues. The germline V gene encodes CDR1 SGHTA and CDR2 FQGTGA. J lost 6 bases, V lost 3 bases, and 8 bases had no gene match. The CDR3 protein is CASSFVAGTSGVNEQFF. Written as DNA, the CDR3 is TGTGCCAGCAGCTTCGTCGCCGGGACTAGCGGGGTCAATGAGCAGTTCTTC.

Here the CDR3 reads CASSVASGGPSDEQFF. The CDR3 region has the DNA TGTGCCAGCAGCGTAGCGTCGGGAGGGCCTAGCGATGAGCAGTTCTTC. The chain links TRBV9 to TRBJ2-1, with TRBD2 identical over 8 bases. The germline CDR1 and CDR2 sequences are SGDLS and YYNGEE. The CDR3 is 16 amino acids. V trimming: 0 bases; J trimming: 8 bases; junction bases outside the gene matches: 10.